Listed here are 31 T cell receptor beta chains from one sample, sequenced in a study of blood T cell repertoires in COVID-19. Generated by immunoSEQ multiplex PCR, the TCRdb table keeps only in-frame clones and is missing some. The table includes about 9,000 clones, around 85% detected once. The sequenced material came from peripheral blood. Receptor source: a human donor in a cohort sampled during active COVID-19.

V gene TRBV19 combines with J gene TRBJ2-6; perhaps TRBD1 as D (6 bases). V shed 2 bases and J shed 3 bases, with 8 bases lying between them. Germline CDR1 and CDR2: LNHDA and SQIVND (reference sequence). This CDR3 is built from 15 residues. The CDR3 loop reads CASSIRDNGANVLTF. The CDR3 nucleotides read TGTGCCAGTAGTATACGGGACAATGGGGCCAACGTCCTGACTTTC.

The chain recombines TRBV3-1 (or the pseudogene TRBV3-2) with TRBJ2-7, with 15 positions matching TRBD2. V gave up 6 bases and J gave up 4 bases; unmatched junction bases: 7. CDR3 length equals 16 residues. In germline, CDR1 is LGHDT, CDR2 YNNKEL (reference sequence). The CDR3 bases are TGTGCCAGCAGTCATCCGGGACTAGCGGGAGGTTACGAGCAGTACTTC. Translated: CASSHPGLAGGYEQYF.

This clone was seen more than once but under ten times. The V call is TRBV30, the J call TRBJ2-7, with a possible D match to TRBD1 (6 bases). The CDR3 length is 17 residues. CDR1 and CDR2 from the germline V gene are GTSNPN and SVGIG (reference sequence). The V and J ends lost 1 base and 2 bases respectively, with 21 bases between them. The CDR3 sequence is CAWSAGWTARRTYEQYF. Written as DNA, the CDR3 is TGTGCCTGGAGTGCCGGCTGGACAGCCCGAAGGACCTACGAGCAGTACTTC.

The gene calls are TRBV4-3 and TRBJ1-6; D is undetermined. Trimming left V 0 bases short and J 10 bases short, with 19 bases between. This CDR3 comprises 17 residues. CDR1 is LGHNA, CDR2 YSLEER, per germline. CDR3 bases: TGCGCCAGCAGCCAAGATAAGCCGGGGAACTCCCTCTCACCCCTCCACTTT. This sequence encodes CASSQDKPGNSLSPLHF.

The chain couples TRBV9 to TRBJ1-5, with D perhaps TRBD1 (5 bases). Trimming stripped 5 bases from V and 6 bases from J, with 15 bases between. Germline V CDR1 and CDR2: SGDLS, YYNGEE. The CDR3 covers 14 residues. The CDR3 coding sequence is TGTGCCAGCAGTCGGGGGGGGGACGGTCAGCCCCAGCATTTT. Translated: CASSRGGDGQPQHF.

The chain uses TRBV3-1 (or the pseudogene TRBV3-2) and TRBJ1-5, with D possibly matching TRBD1 (5 bases). V gave up 3 bases and J gave up 1 base, with 7 bases separating them. The CDR3 consists of 14 residues. Germline V lookup: CDR1 LGHDT, CDR2 YNNKEL (reference sequence). The DNA of the CDR3 is TGTGCCAGCAGCCAGTCAGGGAGCAATCAGCCCCAGCATTTT. Amino acids: CASSQSGSNQPQHF.

CDR3 loop: CASSPSETTYNEQFF. Written as DNA, the CDR3 is TGCGCCAGCAGCCCGAGCGAGACTACGTACAATGAGCAGTTCTTC. V is TRBV4-3 and J is TRBJ2-1; the D gene is possibly TRBD2 (5 bases). The CDR3 loop spans 15 amino acids. Germline V CDR1 and CDR2: LGHNA, YSLEER. Trimming cost V 4 bases and J 4 bases, with 14 bases left between them.

The chain has TRBV19 and TRBJ1-5; D unresolved. Germline values: CDR1 LNHDA, CDR2 SQIVND (reference sequence). The CDR3 covers 19 residues. V was cut by 4 bases and J by 0 bases, with 22 bases left in between. CDR3 DNA sequence: TGTGCCAGTAGTACTGGTGGCGGCTCCTGGGTTTATAGCAATCAGCCCCAGCATTTT. It specifies CASSTGGGSWVYSNQPQHF. The whole variable domain, remainder taken from reference TRBV19 and TRBJ1-5, is DGGITQSPKYLFRKEGQNVTLSCEQNLNHDAMYWYRQDPGQGLRLIYYSQIVNDFQKGDIAEGYSVSREKKESFPLTVTSAQKNPTAFYLCASSTGGGSWVYSNQPQHFGDGTRLSIL.

The rearrangement links TRBV28 to TRBJ2-1; TRBD1 matches 9 bases. CDR1 and CDR2 (germline): MDHEN, SYDVKM. The CDR3 loop spans 20 amino acids. The trim removed 3 bases at V and 4 bases at J, leaving 19 bases unmatched. The CDR3, as DNA: TGTGCCAGCAGTTTCTCCGGGACAGGGCCCTTGGGGGGCCTATACAATGAGCAGTTCTTC. Translated, it gives CASSFSGTGPLGGLYNEQFF.

The chain couples TRBV18 to TRBJ2-7; TRBD1 matches 8 bases. V lost 5 bases to trimming and J lost 2 bases; unmatched junction nucleotides: 5. Germline CDR1 is KGHSH and CDR2 is LQKENI. The CDR3 covers 14 residues. DNA of the CDR3: TGTGCCAGCTCAGAACGGACAGGGCCCTACGAGCAGTACTTC. Protein: CASSERTGPYEQYF.

The chain couples TRBV28 to TRBJ1-2; 7 bases match TRBD1. CDR1 MDHEN and CDR2 SYDVKM come from the germline V gene. Unmatched junction bases numbered 11, after V lost 8 bases and J lost 5 bases. This CDR3 is built from 14 residues. CDR3 DNA sequence: TGTGCCAGCCGTAATACCGGGACAGATTATGGCTACACCTTC. Translated: CASRNTGTDYGYTF.

The chain employs TRBV5-4 and TRBJ2-2, with 9 bases identical to TRBD2. This CDR3 region has 15 residues. CDR1 SGHNT and CDR2 YYREEE come from the germline V gene (reference sequence). V was clipped by 4 bases and J by 5 bases; unmatched bases: 6. As DNA, the CDR3 is TGTGCCAGCAGCGACCCTAGCGGGATAACCGGGGAGCTGTTTTTT. This encodes CASSDPSGITGELFF.

This sequence joins TRBV19 and TRBJ2-1; 12 nucleotides line up with TRBD2. Germline CDR1 LNHDA, CDR2 SQIVND (reference sequence). The V gene end was trimmed by 5 bases and the J gene end by 0 bases; junction bases not matched to a gene: 5. The CDR3 is 17 residues long. In DNA form, the CDR3 reads TGTGCCAGTAGTGCCACTAGCGGGAGGAACTCCTACAATGAGCAGTTCTTC. Its translation is CASSATSGRNSYNEQFF.

The chain couples TRBV7-9 to TRBJ1-3; tentative D call: TRBD1 (5 bases). The V and J ends lost 3 bases and 2 bases respectively, with 11 bases between them. This CDR3 spans 15 amino acids. In germline, CDR1 is SEHNR, CDR2 FQNEAQ (reference sequence). CDR3 in DNA: TGTGCCAGCAGCTTGGACAATCGCGCTGGAAACACCATATATTTT. Protein sequence: CASSLDNRAGNTIYF.

For the CDR3, the DNA is TGTGCTAGTGCCAATCGACAGACCACTGAAGCTTTCTTT. Translation gives CASANRQTTEAFF. V usage is TRBV12-5 and J usage is TRBJ1-1, with D possibly matching TRBD1 (5 bases). The germline gives CDR1 LGHNT, CDR2 FRNRAP. The germline V and J ends were trimmed by 7 bases and 4 bases, with 13 bases remaining between them. The CDR3 runs 13 residues.

The sample holds one count of this clone. V usage is TRBV4-3 and J usage is TRBJ2-5, with TRBD2 identical over 7 bases. There are 14 residues in the CDR3. The germline CDR1 and CDR2 sequences are LGHNA and YSLEER. Losses at the gene ends were 3 bases for V and 5 bases for J; bases not matched to a gene: 6. In nucleotides, the CDR3 is TGCGCCAGCAGCCAGGCGACTAGCCTTGAGACCCAGTACTTC. This translates into CASSQATSLETQYF.

V gene TRBV29-1 combines with J gene TRBJ2-7, with TRBD2 identical over 7 bases. In germline, CDR1 is SQVTM, CDR2 ANQGSEA. After removal of 7 bases from V and 6 bases from J, the junction contained 9 bases not matched to a gene. This CDR3 contains 12 residues. This CDR3 is CSAVRASGEQYF. The CDR3 coding sequence is TGCAGCGCTGTCCGCGCTAGCGGCGAGCAGTACTTC.

V and J are TRBV11-2 and TRBJ2-1; 8 bases line up with TRBD2. Germline values: CDR1 SGHAT, CDR2 FQNNGV. The CDR3 loop spans 17 amino acids. The ends lost 2 bases at V and 4 bases at J; junction bases unmatched: 10. DNA of the CDR3: TGTGCCAGCAGCTTATCAGCTAGCGGGTGGGTGTACAATGAGCAGTTCTTC. Translating it yields CASSLSASGWVYNEQFF.

The V call is TRBV7-8, the J call TRBJ2-5; D remains ambiguous. Germline CDR1 SGHVS, CDR2 FQNEAQ. The CDR3 totals 13 residues. V was trimmed by 1 base and J by 4 bases, leaving 7 bases between them. CDR3 DNA: TGTGCCAGCAGCTTAGTTGTGAGAGAGACCCAGTACTTC. It codes for CASSLVVRETQYF.

The chain links TRBV28 to TRBJ2-5, with 7 bases lining up with TRBD2. The length of the CDR3 is 14 residues. Germline-derived CDR1 and CDR2 are MDHEN and SYDVKM. Germline trimming cut 4 bases from V and 2 bases from J; bases unmatched to any gene: 4. CDR3 nucleotide sequence: TGTGCCAGCAGTTGGGGGGGAACACAAGAGACCCAGTACTTC. Its protein is CASSWGGTQETQYF.

This clone was recorded a few times. The chain employs TRBV7-9 and TRBJ1-4; 10 bases fit TRBD1. This CDR3 is 17 amino acids long. The germline V gene encodes CDR1 SEHNR and CDR2 FQNEAQ (reference sequence). V lost 5 bases, J lost 4 bases, and 10 bases stayed unmatched. The DNA of the CDR3 is TGTGCCAGCAGCACCCGGGACAGGGGCCTGGGTAATGAAAAACTGTTTTTT. Amino acids: CASSTRDRGLGNEKLFF.

V is TRBV6-5 and J is TRBJ2-7; the D gene is possibly TRBD2 (6 bases). V was clipped by 11 bases and J by 6 bases, with 23 bases between them. Looked up from germline, CDR1 is MNHEY and CDR2 is SVGAGI. CDR3 length: 14 residues. The CDR3 here is CAASGREDHIEQYF. The CDR3 DNA reads as TGTGCCGCGTCGGGGCGGGAAGATCACATCGAGCAGTACTTC.

Within the sample, this clone is large. The chain joins TRBV7-2 to TRBJ2-1, with 11 bases lining up with TRBD2. With V trimmed by 3 bases and J by 4 bases, 8 bases remained unmatched. The CDR3 consists of 17 residues. Germline CDR1 is SGHTA and CDR2 is FQGNSA. CDR3 sequence (DNA): TGTGCCAGCAGCTTCCCCCTCGGACTAGCGGGTTACAATGAGCAGTTCTTC. Residues: CASSFPLGLAGYNEQFF.

V usage is TRBV9 and J usage is TRBJ1-1; 8 nucleotides align to TRBD1. This CDR3 is built from 16 residues. CDR1 SGDLS and CDR2 YYNGEE come from the germline V gene. With V trimmed by 1 base and J by 1 base, 6 bases remained unmatched. The CDR3 DNA sequence: TGTGCCAGCAGCGTAATGGCGGGACAGGAGAACACTGAAGCTTTCTTT. Translation gives CASSVMAGQENTEAFF.

The rearrangement links TRBV19 to TRBJ2-1; the match to TRBD2 covers 13 bases. This CDR3 region has 17 residues. V was pared by 3 bases and J by 3 bases, with 5 bases of the junction left unmatched. Germline values: CDR1 LNHDA, CDR2 SQIVND (reference sequence). Here the CDR3 reads CASSIGLAGAFYNEQFF. The CDR3 DNA sequence: TGTGCCAGTAGTATCGGACTAGCGGGAGCGTTCTACAATGAGCAGTTCTTC.

V and J are TRBV19 and TRBJ2-4; D uncertain. Germline V lookup: CDR1 LNHDA, CDR2 SQIVND (reference sequence). The CDR3 is 15 amino acids. Trimming took off 1 base at V and 0 bases at J, with 7 bases between the two ends. The CDR3 sequence: CASSIAWLAKNIQYF. CDR3 bases: TGTGCCAGTAGTATAGCCTGGCTAGCCAAAAACATTCAGTACTTC.

This rearrangement joins TRBV16 to TRBJ1-1, with D possibly matching TRBD1 (6 bases). The V gene's germline CDR1 is KGHSY and CDR2 FQNENV. The V and J ends lost 4 bases and 1 base respectively, with 13 bases between them. The CDR3 length is 15 residues. The CDR3 sequence is CASSPRPGQNTEAFF. The DNA of the CDR3 is TGTGCCAGCAGCCCGCGTCCGGGACAGAACACTGAAGCTTTCTTT. Full variable domain (remainder filled in from reference TRBV16 and TRBJ1-1): GEEVAQTPKHLVRGEGQKAKLYCAPIKGHSYVFWYQQVLKNEFKFLISFQNENVFDETGMPKERFSAKCLPNSPCSLEIQATKLEDSAVYFCASSPRPGQNTEAFFGQGTRLTVV.

The chain couples TRBV6-5 to TRBJ2-7; 7 bases are a match to TRBD1. Germline V gene sequence: CDR1 MNHEY, CDR2 SVGAGI. The CDR3 extends over 13 amino acids. J was trimmed by 0 bases and V by 8 bases; bases with no gene match: 4. CDR3 DNA: TGTGCCAGCGGACAGGAAAACTCCTACGAGCAGTACTTC. This codes for CASGQENSYEQYF.

V gene TRBV28 combines with J gene TRBJ1-6; maybe TRBD1 (5 bases). V dropped 5 bases and J dropped 3 bases, with 8 bases sitting between them. Germline assignment: CDR1 MDHEN and CDR2 SYDVKM. CDR3 length equals 14 residues. This CDR3 is CASSPTVYNSPLHF. The CDR3 DNA is TGTGCCAGCAGTCCGACAGTCTATAATTCACCCCTCCACTTT.

The CDR3 region is CASSFRQGLEQYF. CDR3 in DNA: TGTGCCAGCAGTTTCAGACAGGGTCTGGAGCAGTACTTC. The chain recombines TRBV6-2 or TRBV6-3 with TRBJ2-7, with 7 nucleotides matching TRBD1. This CDR3 comprises 13 residues. V was clipped by 4 bases and J by 7 bases; unmatched bases: 7. Per the germline V gene, CDR1 is MNHEY and CDR2 is SVGEGT.

This clone was counted a single time. J is TRBJ2-7 and V is TRBV6-2 or TRBV6-3, with a tentative D call TRBD2 (6 bases). V was clipped by 2 bases and J by 4 bases, with 9 bases between them. This CDR3 has 13 amino acids. Germline CDR1 reads MNHEY; CDR2 reads SVGEGT. The CDR3 DNA reads as TGTGCCAGCAGTTACGGGGACTCTTACGAGCAGTACTTC. Translation gives CASSYGDSYEQYF.